This T cell receptor beta chain is from a study of identical twins. Overall study findings and caveats: Researchers reported weaker excess twin sharing in beta out-of-frame sequences.

TCRdb processed the 5' RACE reads anew with MiXCR; each CDR3 protein has one entry. This table holds fewer than 900,000 distinct CDR3 sequences, 21% found once. Regarding this clonotype: As yet, its antigen is unknown.

Germline-derived CDR1 and CDR2 are LGHDT and YNNKEL (reference sequence). The CDR3 length is 12 residues. Trimming cost V 1 base and J 6 bases, with 7 bases left between them. These sequences were also reported in another study, on T cells expressing NK-cell markers.

V is TRBV3-1 and J is TRBJ2-7; D uncertain. The origin of this receptor is a woman aged 18-29 years in good health. Sequences were obtained from PBMCs. In DNA form, the CDR3 reads TGTGCCAGCAGCCAAGGACCACGCGAGCAGTACTTC. Encoded protein: CASSQGPREQYF.